The rows below give T cell receptor beta chains drawn from one sample of a study of blood T cell repertoires in COVID-19. Here immunoSEQ multiplex PCR was the method, and the copy in TCRdb shows in-frame clones only, minus some. Of approximately 300,000 clones in the sample, 90% are singletons; the top ten hold about 4.2%. Sequencing was done on a sample of PBMCs or T cells enriched from blood (not recorded which). These receptors came from a woman in her 30s who had been exposed to COVID-19. The CDR3 runs from the conserved cysteine through the conserved F or W. The order of the fields is J gene, V gene, D gene, clone size, CDR3 protein, CDR3 DNA. D genes are given only for firm matches. Clone size, where shown, is once, few, many, or a class for clones that have expanded.

j_gene: TRBJ1-2
v_gene: TRBV5-6
d_gene: -
abundance: -
CDR3aa: CASSREPRRPYGYTF
CDR3nt: TGTGCCAGCAGCCGGGAGCCCAGGCGACCCTATGGCTACACCTTC

j_gene: TRBJ1-5
v_gene: TRBV4-1
d_gene: TRBD1
abundance: -
CDR3aa: CASRPTITGAGQPQHF
CDR3nt: TGCGCCAGCAGACCTACGATAACAGGGGCCGGACAGCCCCAGCATTTT

j_gene: TRBJ2-1
v_gene: TRBV5-1
d_gene: -
abundance: -
CDR3aa: CASSPQGVGGEQFF
CDR3nt: TGCGCCAGCAGCCCCCAGGGGGTGGGAGGTGAGCAGTTCTTC

j_gene: TRBJ1-5
v_gene: TRBV10-1
d_gene: -
abundance: -
CDR3aa: CASILKSWGRINQPQHF
CDR3nt: TGCGCCAGCATCCTCAAGTCGTGGGGGAGGATCAATCAGCCCCAGCATTTT

j_gene: TRBJ2-3
v_gene: TRBV7-9
d_gene: TRBD2
abundance: -
CDR3aa: CASSRRLAGDRDTQYF
CDR3nt: TGTGCCAGCAGCCGGAGACTAGCGGGGGACCGGGATACGCAGTATTTT

j_gene: TRBJ1-1
v_gene: TRBV5-1
d_gene: -
abundance: -
CDR3aa: CASSLAGDRGEAFF
CDR3nt: TGCGCCAGCAGCTTGGCAGGGGATCGGGGTGAAGCTTTCTTT

j_gene: TRBJ2-1
v_gene: TRBV12-3/TRBV12-4
d_gene: -
abundance: -
CDR3aa: CADRGARNEQFF
CDR3nt: TGTGCAGACCGGGGGGCGAGGAATGAGCAGTTCTTC

j_gene: TRBJ1-1
v_gene: TRBV21-1
d_gene: -
abundance: -
CDR3aa: CASRYKGHAFF
CDR3nt: TGTGCCAGCAGATACAAGGGGCACGCTTTCTTT

j_gene: TRBJ2-5
v_gene: TRBV18
d_gene: TRBD2
abundance: -
CDR3aa: CASSGTSGAHQETQYF
CDR3nt: TGTGCCAGCTCAGGAACTAGCGGGGCCCACCAAGAGACCCAGTACTTC

j_gene: TRBJ1-1
v_gene: TRBV28
d_gene: TRBD1
abundance: once
CDR3aa: CASSTPGQGASTEAFF
CDR3nt: TGTGCCAGCAGTACCCCGGGACAGGGGGCGAGCACTGAAGCTTTCTTT

j_gene: TRBJ1-2
v_gene: TRBV4-1
d_gene: -
abundance: once
CDR3aa: CASSRSQGGVGGYTF
CDR3nt: TGCGCCAGCAGCCGAAGCCAAGGGGGGGTTGGTGGCTACACCTTC

j_gene: TRBJ2-2
v_gene: TRBV25-1
d_gene: -
abundance: -
CDR3aa: CASSDNRAQTGELFF
CDR3nt: TGTGCCAGCAGTGATAACAGGGCCCAAACCGGGGAGCTGTTTTTT

j_gene: TRBJ1-3
v_gene: TRBV6-5
d_gene: TRBD1
abundance: -
CDR3aa: CASSYGRDRGGNTIYF
CDR3nt: TGTGCCAGCAGTTACGGCCGGGACAGGGGAGGAAACACCATATATTTT

j_gene: TRBJ1-2
v_gene: TRBV27
d_gene: TRBD1
abundance: once
CDR3aa: CASSLSRTGGGRGYTF
CDR3nt: TGTGCCAGCAGTTTATCAAGGACAGGGGGGGGTAGAGGCTACACCTTC

j_gene: TRBJ2-7
v_gene: TRBV30
d_gene: TRBD2
abundance: -
CDR3aa: CAWTLAGGAYEQYF
CDR3nt: TGTGCCTGGACCCTAGCGGGGGGCGCCTACGAGCAGTACTTC

j_gene: TRBJ2-5
v_gene: TRBV5-4
d_gene: -
abundance: -
CDR3aa: CASSLPRSETQYF
CDR3nt: TGTGCCAGCAGCTTGCCTAGGTCGGAGACCCAGTACTTC

j_gene: TRBJ2-7
v_gene: TRBV7-3
d_gene: -
abundance: -
CDR3aa: CASSLQAGDFYEQYF
CDR3nt: TGTGCCAGCAGCTTACAAGCGGGCGACTTCTACGAGCAGTACTTC

j_gene: TRBJ1-2
v_gene: TRBV21-1
d_gene: -
abundance: -
CDR3aa: CASTPTRGRQYNYGYTF
CDR3nt: TGTGCCAGCACCCCGACCAGGGGCAGACAATATAACTATGGCTACACCTTC

j_gene: TRBJ1-2
v_gene: TRBV4-3
d_gene: -
abundance: -
CDR3aa: CASSQDVGHELIHGYTF
CDR3nt: TGCGCCAGCAGCCAAGATGTGGGACATGAGCTGATCCATGGCTACACCTTC

j_gene: TRBJ2-5
v_gene: TRBV7-9
d_gene: TRBD2
abundance: -
CDR3aa: CASSGLAGGQETQYF
CDR3nt: TGTGCCAGCAGCGGACTAGCGGGGGGGCAAGAGACCCAGTACTTC

j_gene: TRBJ1-2
v_gene: TRBV11-2
d_gene: -
abundance: -
CDR3aa: CASSPLGEGHGYTF
CDR3nt: TGTGCCAGCAGCCCACTGGGAGAGGGTCATGGCTACACCTTC

j_gene: TRBJ1-2
v_gene: TRBV29-1
d_gene: TRBD1
abundance: -
CDR3aa: CSVEDPGQGVTNYGYTF
CDR3nt: TGCAGCGTTGAAGATCCGGGACAGGGGGTGACTAACTATGGCTACACCTTC

j_gene: TRBJ2-7
v_gene: TRBV2
d_gene: -
abundance: few
CDR3aa: CASSEETGYEQYF
CDR3nt: TGTGCCAGCAGTGAAGAGACAGGATACGAGCAGTACTTC

j_gene: TRBJ1-2
v_gene: TRBV7-9
d_gene: TRBD1
abundance: -
CDR3aa: CASSSLTGNGYTF
CDR3nt: TGTGCCAGCAGCTCACTGACAGGGAATGGCTACACCTTC

j_gene: TRBJ2-5
v_gene: TRBV11-2
d_gene: -
abundance: -
CDR3aa: CASTPRGETQYF
CDR3nt: TGTGCCAGCACCCCAAGGGGAGAGACCCAGTACTTC

j_gene: TRBJ2-7
v_gene: TRBV5-1
d_gene: TRBD1
abundance: -
CDR3aa: CASRGGTGTYEQYF
CDR3nt: TGCGCCAGCAGAGGGGGGACAGGGACCTACGAGCAGTACTTC

j_gene: TRBJ2-2
v_gene: TRBV5-1
d_gene: TRBD1
abundance: few
CDR3aa: CASSNHRGPTGELFF
CDR3nt: TGCGCCAGCAGTAACCACAGGGGGCCGACCGGGGAGCTGTTTTTT

j_gene: TRBJ1-2
v_gene: TRBV30
d_gene: -
abundance: -
CDR3aa: CAWSVGVYGYTF
CDR3nt: TGTGCCTGGAGTGTAGGAGTCTATGGCTACACCTTC

j_gene: TRBJ1-6
v_gene: TRBV24-1
d_gene: -
abundance: -
CDR3aa: CATSDLRGGVAVNSPLHF
CDR3nt: TGTGCCACCAGTGATTTGCGGGGGGGGGTCGCGGTAAATTCACCCCTCCACTTT

j_gene: TRBJ2-7
v_gene: TRBV19
d_gene: -
abundance: -
CDR3aa: CASRPIGGRYEQYF
CDR3nt: TGTGCCAGTAGGCCAATTGGTGGGCGCTACGAGCAGTACTTC

j_gene: TRBJ2-3
v_gene: TRBV6-5
d_gene: TRBD2
abundance: -
CDR3aa: CASRGEGSGDTQYF
CDR3nt: TGTGCCAGCAGGGGGGAGGGGAGTGGAGATACGCAGTATTTT

j_gene: TRBJ1-4
v_gene: TRBV7-2
d_gene: TRBD1
abundance: -
CDR3aa: CASSLGDRVIGEKLFF
CDR3nt: TGTGCCAGCAGCTTGGGGGACAGGGTTATCGGTGAAAAACTGTTTTTT

j_gene: TRBJ2-1
v_gene: TRBV7-3
d_gene: TRBD2
abundance: -
CDR3aa: CASSLTSGGALSPEQFF
CDR3nt: TGTGCCAGCAGCTTAACAAGCGGGGGGGCCCTTAGCCCTGAGCAGTTCTTC

j_gene: TRBJ1-1
v_gene: TRBV2
d_gene: -
abundance: once
CDR3aa: CATGSIMNTEAFF
CDR3nt: TGTGCCACGGGATCCATCATGAACACTGAAGCTTTCTTT

j_gene: TRBJ1-3
v_gene: TRBV5-1
d_gene: TRBD1
abundance: -
CDR3aa: CASSPGTGRTTIYF
CDR3nt: TGCGCCAGCAGCCCCGGGACAGGGAGGACGACCATATATTTT

j_gene: TRBJ1-5
v_gene: TRBV6-2/TRBV6-3
d_gene: -
abundance: once
CDR3aa: CASSSSGMRNQPQHF
CDR3nt: TGTGCCAGCAGTTCTTCAGGGATGCGCAATCAGCCCCAGCATTTT

j_gene: TRBJ1-5
v_gene: TRBV15
d_gene: TRBD1
abundance: few
CDR3aa: CATSRDRDQPQHF
CDR3nt: TGTGCCACCAGCCGGGACAGAGATCAGCCCCAGCATTTT

j_gene: TRBJ1-2
v_gene: TRBV19
d_gene: TRBD1
abundance: -
CDR3aa: CASSSQPTGRYDGYTF
CDR3nt: TGTGCCAGTAGTTCGCAACCGACAGGGAGGTACGATGGCTACACCTTC

j_gene: TRBJ1-1
v_gene: TRBV28
d_gene: -
abundance: -
CDR3aa: CASTKEAGGTEAFF
CDR3nt: TGTGCCAGCACCAAAGAAGCGGGCGGAACTGAAGCTTTCTTT

j_gene: TRBJ2-5
v_gene: TRBV7-2
d_gene: TRBD2
abundance: -
CDR3aa: CASSLGTAGGFGETQYF
CDR3nt: TGTGCCAGCAGCTTAGGAACAGCGGGGGGGTTCGGCGAGACCCAGTACTTC

j_gene: TRBJ1-6
v_gene: TRBV4-2
d_gene: -
abundance: -
CDR3aa: CASRGVTLHF
CDR3nt: TGTGCCAGCAGGGGAGTAACCCTCCACTTT